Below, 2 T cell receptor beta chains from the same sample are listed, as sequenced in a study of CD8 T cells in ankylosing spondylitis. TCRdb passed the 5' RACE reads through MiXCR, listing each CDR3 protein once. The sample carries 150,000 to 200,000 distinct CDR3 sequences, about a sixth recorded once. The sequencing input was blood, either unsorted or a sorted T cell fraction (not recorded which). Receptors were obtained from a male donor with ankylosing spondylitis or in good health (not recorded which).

CDR3 amino acids: CASSGGYEQYF. CDR3 nucleotide sequence: TGCGCCAGCAGTGGTGGTTACGAGCAGTACTTC. The chain recombines TRBV5-1 with TRBJ2-7; no firm D call. The CDR3 has 11 amino acids. V lost 5 bases and J 4 bases, leaving 7 bases between the germline ends. Germline CDR1 is SGHRS and CDR2 is YFSETQ.

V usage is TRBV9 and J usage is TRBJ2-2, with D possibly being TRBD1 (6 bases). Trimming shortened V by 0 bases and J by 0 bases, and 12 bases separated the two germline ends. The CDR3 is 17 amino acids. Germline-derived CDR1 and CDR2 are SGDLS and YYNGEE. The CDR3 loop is CASSVALDSSNTGELFF. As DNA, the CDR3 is TGTGCCAGCAGCGTAGCTCTGGACAGCTCGAACACCGGGGAGCTGTTTTTT.